One sample yielded the 8 T cell receptor beta chains listed below, sequenced in a study of early T cells in non-severe SARS-CoV-2 infection. TCRdb fed the 5' RACE reads into MiXCR, producing one record per CDR3 protein. The sample has around 30,000 distinct CDR3 sequences; roughly 5% are singletons. Sequencing was performed on whole blood. The receptors here all came from an adult who was a healthcare worker with PCR-confirmed SARS-CoV-2 infection or an uninfected control (not recorded which).

The rearrangement joins TRBV14 to TRBJ2-1; 12 nucleotides match TRBD2. The ends lost 5 bases at V and 7 bases at J; junction bases unmatched: 9. Germline V lookup: CDR1 SGHDN, CDR2 FVKESK. There are 16 residues in the CDR3. This CDR3 reads CASSFRLAGDRNEQFF. The DNA of the CDR3 is TGTGCCAGCAGCTTTAGACTAGCGGGAGATAGGAATGAGCAGTTCTTC.

This clonotype was counted a few times. V is TRBV4-2 and J is TRBJ2-3; TRBD2 agrees at 13 bases. Germline V CDR1 and CDR2: LGHNA, YNFKEQ. After removal of 3 bases from V and 5 bases from J, the junction contained 5 bases not matched to a gene. The CDR3 is 16 amino acids. CDR3 region: CASSQPGTSGKDTQYF. CDR3 nucleotide sequence: TGTGCCAGCAGCCAGCCGGGGACTAGCGGGAAAGATACGCAGTATTTT.

This clonotype was counted only a few times. This CDR3 is CATSDLLAGVNEQFF. DNA of the CDR3: TGTGCCACCAGTGATTTGCTAGCGGGAGTCAATGAGCAGTTCTTC. The J gene is TRBJ2-1, the V gene TRBV24-1; 10 positions agree with TRBD2. Unmatched junction bases numbered 1, after V lost 0 bases and J lost 6 bases. The CDR3 is 15 residues long. CDR1 is KGHDR, CDR2 SFDVKD, per germline.

This clonotype showed up many times. This chain uses TRBV7-2 with TRBJ2-4; no firm D call. The CDR3 is made up of 13 amino acids. In germline, CDR1 is SGHTA, CDR2 FQGNSA. V was pared by 1 base and J by 7 bases, with 8 bases between. CDR3 residues: CASSLEQANIQYF. The CDR3 bases are TGTGCCAGCAGCTTAGAGCAGGCGAACATTCAGTACTTC.

This clonotype was seen more than once but under ten times. The V and J genes are TRBV28 and TRBJ2-1; D unclear. Trimming removed 3 bases at V and 1 base at J, with 4 bases between. CDR3 length: 13 residues. CDR1 is MDHEN and CDR2 is SYDVKM in the germline V gene. CDR3 in amino acids: CASSFASYNEQFF. In nucleotides, the CDR3 is TGTGCCAGCAGTTTTGCGTCCTACAATGAGCAGTTCTTC.

There are a few counts of this clonotype. The chain joins TRBV20-1 to TRBJ2-3, with a weak D call TRBD2 (6 bases). Germline V CDR1 and CDR2: DFQATT, SNEGSKA (reference sequence). V was shortened by 0 bases and J by 1 base, with 11 bases between the two germline ends. There are 15 residues in the CDR3. CDR3 DNA sequence: TGCAGTGCTAGAGATGCGTCTAGCGGCACAGATACGCAGTATTTT. It encodes CSARDASSGTDTQYF.

At least ten counts were recorded for this clonotype. The chain employs TRBV20-1 and TRBJ2-2; 8 bases match TRBD1. CDR1 is DFQATT, CDR2 SNEGSKA, per germline (reference sequence). The CDR3 sequence is 14 residues long. Trimming took 5 bases from V and 2 from J; bases not matched to a gene: 4. The CDR3 sequence is CSAGDRRNTGELFF. As DNA, the CDR3 is TGCAGTGCTGGGGACAGGCGAAACACCGGGGAGCTGTTTTTT.

This clonotype was seen repeatedly, ten times or more. V is TRBV7-3 and J is TRBJ2-1; D unclear. Trimming took off 4 bases at V and 4 bases at J, with 14 bases between the two ends. CDR1 and CDR2 (germline): SGHTA, FQGTGA. This CDR3 spans 15 amino acids. The CDR3 is CASSSGPGSYNEQFF. The CDR3 bases are TGTGCCAGCAGCTCGGGCCCCGGCAGTTACAATGAGCAGTTCTTC.